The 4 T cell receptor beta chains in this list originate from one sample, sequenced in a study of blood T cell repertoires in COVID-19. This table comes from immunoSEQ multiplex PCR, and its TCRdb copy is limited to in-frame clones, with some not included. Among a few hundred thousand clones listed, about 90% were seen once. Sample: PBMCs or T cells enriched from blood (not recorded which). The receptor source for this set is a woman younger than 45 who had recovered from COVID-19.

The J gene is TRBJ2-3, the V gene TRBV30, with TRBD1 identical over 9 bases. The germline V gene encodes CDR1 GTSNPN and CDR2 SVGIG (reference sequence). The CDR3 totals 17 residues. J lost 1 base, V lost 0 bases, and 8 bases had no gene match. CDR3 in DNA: TGTGCCTGGAGTGTCAGTGGCAGGACAGGGGGCACAGATACGCAGTATTTT. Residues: CAWSVSGRTGGTDTQYF.

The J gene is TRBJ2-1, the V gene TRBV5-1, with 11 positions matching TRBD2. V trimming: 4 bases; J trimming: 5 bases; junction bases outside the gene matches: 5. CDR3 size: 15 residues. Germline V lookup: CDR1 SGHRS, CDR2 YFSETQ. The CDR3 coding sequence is TGCGCCAGCAGCCCCGGGACTAGCGGAGACAATGAGCAGTTCTTC. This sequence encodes CASSPGTSGDNEQFF. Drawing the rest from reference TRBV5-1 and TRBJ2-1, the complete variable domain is KAGVTQTPRYLIKTRGQQVTLSCSPISGHRSVSWYQQTPGQGLQFLFEYFSETQRNKGNFPGRFSGRQFSNSRSEMNVSTLELGDSALYLCASSPGTSGDNEQFFGPGTRLTVL.

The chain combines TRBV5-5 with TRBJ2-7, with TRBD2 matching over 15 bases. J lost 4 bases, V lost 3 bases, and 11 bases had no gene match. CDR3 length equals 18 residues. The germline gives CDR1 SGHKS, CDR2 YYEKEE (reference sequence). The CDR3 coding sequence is TGTGCCAGCAGCTACATCTTCGGACTAGCGGGAGGGCCGTACGAGCAGTACTTC. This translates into CASSYIFGLAGGPYEQYF.

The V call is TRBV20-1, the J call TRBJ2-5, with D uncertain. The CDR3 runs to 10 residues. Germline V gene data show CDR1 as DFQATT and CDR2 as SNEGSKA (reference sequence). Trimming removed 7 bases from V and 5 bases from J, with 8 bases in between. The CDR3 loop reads CSVKLETQYF. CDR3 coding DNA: TGCAGTGTTAAGCTGGAGACCCAGTACTTC.